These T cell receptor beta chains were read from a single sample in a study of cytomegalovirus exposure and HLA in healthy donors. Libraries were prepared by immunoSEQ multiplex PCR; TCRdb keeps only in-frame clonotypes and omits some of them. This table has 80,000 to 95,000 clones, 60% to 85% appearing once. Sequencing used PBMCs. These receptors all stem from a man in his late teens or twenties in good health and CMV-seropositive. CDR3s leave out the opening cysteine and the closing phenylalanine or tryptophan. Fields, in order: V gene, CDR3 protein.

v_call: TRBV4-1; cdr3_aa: ASSQGRIVAAGELF
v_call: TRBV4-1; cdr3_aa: ASSQLRGSEAF
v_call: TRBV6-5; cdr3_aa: ASSYGLMNTEAF
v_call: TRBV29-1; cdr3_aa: SVLLRDTQY
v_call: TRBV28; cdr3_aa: ASKLRGASTDTQY
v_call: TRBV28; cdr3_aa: ASIRTGNTGELF
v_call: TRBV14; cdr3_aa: ASSVTRAPYNEQF
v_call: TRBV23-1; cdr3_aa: ASSPPTSDRIETQY
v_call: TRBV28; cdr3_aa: ASSLAWTGHYGYT
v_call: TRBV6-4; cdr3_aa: ASSEAGYGYT
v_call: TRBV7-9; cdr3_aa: ASSLLAGGEQF
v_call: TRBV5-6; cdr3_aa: ASSLPGPSYEQY
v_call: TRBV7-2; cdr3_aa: ASGPQGFMDYGYT
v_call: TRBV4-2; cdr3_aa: ASSQEWGDRAYEQY
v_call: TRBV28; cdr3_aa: AIQDRVYEQY